This T cell receptor (beta chain) appears in the sequencing data of a study of blood T cell repertoires in COVID-19. Study-wide background: Acute and convalescent COVID-19 samples came from the United States, Italy and Spain. Sources were T cells, B-cell-depleted T cells, or PBMCs; the material itself was cDNA or gDNA.

CDR1 and CDR2 from the germline V gene are MNHEY and SMNVEV (reference sequence). The CDR3 is 13 residues long. Trimming took off 4 bases at V and 1 base at J, with 7 bases between the two ends. Per the original methods: Estimated nucleated cell counts came from reference gene primer amplification. The table came from immunoSEQ multiplex PCR; TCRdb's copy has only in-frame clones and leaves some out. V and J calls plus clone size are reproduced from that table; the DNA served to infer D and trimming. The table includes about 44,000 clones, approximately 77% detected once. The chain joins TRBV27 to TRBJ1-1, with TRBD1 as a possible D gene (5 bases). The TCR sequence derives from a woman in her 70s with acute or convalescent COVID-19. Specimen: peripheral blood. CDR3 DNA: TGTGCCAGCAGTTCCGGGGGGAACACTGAAGCTTTCTTT. It specifies CASSSGGNTEAFF.